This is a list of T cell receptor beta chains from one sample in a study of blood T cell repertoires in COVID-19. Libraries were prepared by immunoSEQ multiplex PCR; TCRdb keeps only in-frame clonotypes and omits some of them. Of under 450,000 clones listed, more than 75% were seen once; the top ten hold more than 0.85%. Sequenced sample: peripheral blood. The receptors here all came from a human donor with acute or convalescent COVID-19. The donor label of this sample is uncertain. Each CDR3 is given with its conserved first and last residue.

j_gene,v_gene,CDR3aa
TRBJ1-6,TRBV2,CANTGGTSYNSPLHF
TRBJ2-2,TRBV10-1,CASSRMGAGGTGELFF
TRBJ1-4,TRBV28,CASSSWTGSTNEKLFF
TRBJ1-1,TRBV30,CAWSLFPRTEAFF
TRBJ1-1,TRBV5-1,CASSLYMNTEAFF
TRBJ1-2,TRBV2,CASTRGPYYGYTF
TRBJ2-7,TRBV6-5,CATRRDSYEQYF
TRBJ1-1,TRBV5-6,CASSLVGRVNTEAFF
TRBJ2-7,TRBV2,CASGGGEQYF
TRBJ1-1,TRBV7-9,CASSLGALNTEAFF
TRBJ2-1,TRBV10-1,CASSGTGAYNEQFF
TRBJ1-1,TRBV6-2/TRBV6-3,CASSRTANTEAFF
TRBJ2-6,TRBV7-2,CASSLERVWGSGANVLTF
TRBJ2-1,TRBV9,CASSSRLAGINEQFF
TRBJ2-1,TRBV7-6,CASSTVGLKVEEQFF
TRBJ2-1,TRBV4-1,CASSQVSTSSYNEQFF
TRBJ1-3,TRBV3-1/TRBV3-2,CASSPRGGGRDTIYF
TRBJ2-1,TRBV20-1,CSASSGRDYNEQFF
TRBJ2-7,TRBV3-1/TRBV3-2,CASSRAGQVLGEQYF
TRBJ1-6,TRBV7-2,CASSARDMGNSPLHF
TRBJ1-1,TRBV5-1,CARKGVFGNTEAFF
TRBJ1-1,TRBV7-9,CASRPNRPAGGTEAFF
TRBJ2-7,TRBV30,CAWSVGFSSGSSYEQYF
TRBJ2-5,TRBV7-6,CASSSIDRGKIETQYF
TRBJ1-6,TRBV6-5,CASRIGQGFNSPLHF
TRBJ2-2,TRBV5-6,CASSLSLEGAFGELFF
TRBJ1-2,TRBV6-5,CASSYGRDHYGYTF
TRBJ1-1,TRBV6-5,CASSTDRGFTEAFF
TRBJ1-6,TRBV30,CAWIPTGGPNNSPLHF
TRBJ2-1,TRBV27,CASTKAGTGVDEQFF
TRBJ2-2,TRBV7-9,CASSTVRTTQEEVQIGELFF
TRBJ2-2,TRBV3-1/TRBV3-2,CASSQGPSGSNTGELFF
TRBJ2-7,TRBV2,CASRAGGMNYEQYF
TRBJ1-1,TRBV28,CASSLPVPSQAFF
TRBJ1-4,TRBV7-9,CASTRDREGEKLFF
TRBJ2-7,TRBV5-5,CASSLARTSGNYEQYF
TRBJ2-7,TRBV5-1,CASSPHTGTAVEQYF
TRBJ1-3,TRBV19,CASSILGHPGNTIYF
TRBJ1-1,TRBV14,CASSPYMNTEAFF
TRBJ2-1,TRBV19,CASTSGTDKQFF
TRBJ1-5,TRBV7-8,CASSFRDSSSGQPQHF
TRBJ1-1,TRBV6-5,CASSFSVNTEAFF
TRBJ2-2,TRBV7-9,CASSHRGRGLASTGELFF
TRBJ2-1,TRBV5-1,CASSLAATGVNNEQFF
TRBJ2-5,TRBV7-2,CASSLGLAGGQETQYF